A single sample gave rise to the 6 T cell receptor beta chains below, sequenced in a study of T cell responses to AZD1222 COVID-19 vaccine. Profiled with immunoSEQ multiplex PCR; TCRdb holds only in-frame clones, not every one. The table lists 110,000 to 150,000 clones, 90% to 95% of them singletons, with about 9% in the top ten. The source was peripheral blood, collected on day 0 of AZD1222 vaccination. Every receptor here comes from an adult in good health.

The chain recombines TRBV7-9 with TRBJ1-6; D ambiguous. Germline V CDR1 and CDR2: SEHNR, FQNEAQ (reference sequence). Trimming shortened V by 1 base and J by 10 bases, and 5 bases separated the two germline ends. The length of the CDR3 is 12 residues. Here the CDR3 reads CASSLGSSPLHF. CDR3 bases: TGTGCCAGCAGCTTAGGGAGCTCACCCCTCCACTTT.

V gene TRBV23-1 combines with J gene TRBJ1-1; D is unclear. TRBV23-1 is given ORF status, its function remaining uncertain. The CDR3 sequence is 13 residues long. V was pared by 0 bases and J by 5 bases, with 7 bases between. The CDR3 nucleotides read TGCGCCAGCAGTCAATCGGGAAGGACTGAAGCTTTCTTT. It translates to CASSQSGRTEAFF.

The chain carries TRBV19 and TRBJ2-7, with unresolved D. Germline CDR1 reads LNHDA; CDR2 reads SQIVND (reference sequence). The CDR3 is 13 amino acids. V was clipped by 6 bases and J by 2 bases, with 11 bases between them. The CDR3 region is CASSLRGAYEQYF. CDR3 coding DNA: TGTGCCAGTAGCCTCCGAGGTGCCTACGAGCAGTACTTC.

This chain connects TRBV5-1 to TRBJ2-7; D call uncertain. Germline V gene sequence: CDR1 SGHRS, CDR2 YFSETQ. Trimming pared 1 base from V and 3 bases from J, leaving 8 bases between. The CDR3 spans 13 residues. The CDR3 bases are TGCGCCAGCAGCTTGACTGGTCTCTACGAGCAGTACTTC. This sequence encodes CASSLTGLYEQYF.

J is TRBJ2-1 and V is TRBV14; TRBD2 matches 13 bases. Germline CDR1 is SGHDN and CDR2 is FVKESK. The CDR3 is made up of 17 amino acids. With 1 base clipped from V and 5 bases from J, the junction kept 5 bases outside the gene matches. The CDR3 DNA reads TGTGCCAGCAGCCAAGGGGGACTAGCGGGGCGTAACAATGAGCAGTTCTTC. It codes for CASSQGGLAGRNNEQFF.

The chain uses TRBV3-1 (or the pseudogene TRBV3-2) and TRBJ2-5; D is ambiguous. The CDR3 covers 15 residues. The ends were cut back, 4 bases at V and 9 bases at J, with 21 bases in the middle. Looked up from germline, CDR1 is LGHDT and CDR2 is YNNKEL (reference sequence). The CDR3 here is CASSPLGRAERAQYF. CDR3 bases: TGTGCCAGCAGCCCCCTAGGACGTGCCGAACGAGCCCAGTACTTC.